This T cell receptor beta chain was obtained from a study of CD8 T cells in ankylosing spondylitis. Regarding the study as a whole: There were earlier reports of some motif variants in reactive arthritis synovial fluid and blood. Those disease-linked clones were CD8+; they were also relatively rare in peripheral blood. The clones that were linked to disease were reported to be significantly enriched in matched synovial fluid samples from ankylosing spondylitis patients.

The CDR3 loop spans 13 amino acids. Between the trimmed V and J ends, which lost 3 bases and 6 bases, there was a span of 9 bases. Germline CDR1 MDHEN, CDR2 SYDVKM. This clonotype has a count of ten or more. What it recognizes is unknown. TCRdb re-called the 5' RACE reads through MiXCR, storing one row per CDR3 protein. This table holds approximately 100,000 distinct CDR3 sequences, 7.5% to 9% found once. The TCR was taken from a male donor with ankylosing spondylitis or in good health (not recorded which). V is TRBV28 and J is TRBJ2-4; D ambiguous. Specimen: blood, either unsorted or a sorted T cell fraction (not recorded which). The CDR3 reads CASSLPAPNIQYF. For the CDR3, the DNA is TGTGCCAGCAGTTTGCCAGCCCCAAACATTCAGTACTTC.